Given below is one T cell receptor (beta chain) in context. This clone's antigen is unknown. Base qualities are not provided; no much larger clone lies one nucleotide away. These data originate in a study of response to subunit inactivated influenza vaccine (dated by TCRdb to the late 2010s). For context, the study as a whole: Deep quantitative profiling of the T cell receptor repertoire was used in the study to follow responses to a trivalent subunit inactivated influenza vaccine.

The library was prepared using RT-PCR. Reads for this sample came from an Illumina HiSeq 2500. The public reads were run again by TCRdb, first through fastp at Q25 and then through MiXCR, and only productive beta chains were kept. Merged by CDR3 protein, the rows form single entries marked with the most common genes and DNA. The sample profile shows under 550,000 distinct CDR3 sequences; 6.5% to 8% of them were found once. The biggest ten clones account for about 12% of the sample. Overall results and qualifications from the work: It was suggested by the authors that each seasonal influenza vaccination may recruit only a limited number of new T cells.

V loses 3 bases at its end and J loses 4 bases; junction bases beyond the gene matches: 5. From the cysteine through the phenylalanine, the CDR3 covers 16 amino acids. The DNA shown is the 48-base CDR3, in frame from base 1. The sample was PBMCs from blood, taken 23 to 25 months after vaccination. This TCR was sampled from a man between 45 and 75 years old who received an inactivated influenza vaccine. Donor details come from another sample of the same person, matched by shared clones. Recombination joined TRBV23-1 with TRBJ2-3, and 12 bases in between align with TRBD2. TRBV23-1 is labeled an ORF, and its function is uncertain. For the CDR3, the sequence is CASSHEGTSGSDTQYF. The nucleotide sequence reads TGCGCCAGCAGTCACGAAGGGACTAGCGGGTCAGATACGCAGTATTTT.